A single sample gave rise to the 19 T cell receptor beta chains below, sequenced in a study of blood T cells in healthy people across ages. PCR was performed a second time for 7 to 11 cycles using a sample-barcoded 5' primer and a J-beta primer mix. TCRdb processed the 5' RACE reads anew with MiXCR; each CDR3 protein has one entry. The data hold about 1.8 million distinct CDR3 sequences, with approximately 50% observed a single time. The specimen was blood. These receptors all stem from a woman between 40 and 50 years old in good health.

The J gene is TRBJ2-1, the V gene TRBV29-1; TRBD1 aligns across 8 bases. Trimming at V came to 6 bases and at J to 3 bases, leaving 4 bases not matched to a gene. CDR1 is SQVTM, CDR2 ANQGSEA, per germline. This CDR3 has 13 amino acids. The CDR3 here is CSVGQGFYNEQFF. The CDR3 DNA reads as TGCAGCGTCGGACAGGGCTTCTACAATGAGCAGTTCTTC.

This chain links TRBV28 with TRBJ1-2; D may be TRBD1 (5 bases). The germline V gene has CDR1 MDHEN and CDR2 SYDVKM. V was trimmed by 6 bases and J by 4 bases, leaving 18 bases between them. This CDR3 spans 15 amino acids. DNA of the CDR3: TGTGCCAGCAGCGTTACGGGACGGTTCCTCTATGGCTACACCTTC. Its protein product is CASSVTGRFLYGYTF.

The chain employs TRBV5-5 and TRBJ2-5; D is ambiguous. The germline V gene encodes CDR1 SGHKS and CDR2 YYEKEE (reference sequence). The CDR3 has 15 amino acids. The V end was cut by 0 bases, the J end by 11 bases, with 20 bases between. The chain's CDR3 is CASSLGGVTGNEQYF. The CDR3 bases are TGTGCCAGCAGCTTGGGTGGAGTTACTGGGAATGAGCAGTACTTC.

The genes are TRBV20-1 and TRBJ2-1; 8 bases are a match to TRBD2. The CDR3 length is 15 residues. Germline V gene sequence: CDR1 DFQATT, CDR2 SNEGSKA (reference sequence). Unmatched junction bases numbered 18, after V lost 8 bases and J lost 9 bases. The CDR3 region is CSSSLLAGGLGEQFF. The CDR3 DNA reads as TGCAGTTCCTCGCTGTTGGCGGGGGGATTAGGTGAGCAGTTCTTC.

The CDR3 sequence is CASSYSCDRVVKNIQYF. CDR3 nucleotide sequence: TGTGCCAGCAGTTACTCGTGTGACAGGGTCGTGAAAAACATTCAGTACTTC. The rearrangement joins TRBV6-6 to TRBJ2-4, with 7 nucleotides matching TRBD1. This CDR3 spans 17 amino acids. Germline V gene sequence: CDR1 MNHNY, CDR2 SVGAGI (reference sequence). Trimming cost V 0 bases and J 4 bases; bases outside gene matches: 9.

This chain joins TRBV12-3 or TRBV12-4 and TRBJ2-5; 13 bases fit TRBD2. The CDR3 covers 16 residues. After removal of 6 bases from V and 7 bases from J, the junction contained 11 bases not matched to a gene. The CDR3 DNA sequence: TGTGCCAGCAGCCTAGGGACTAGCGGGGTGCATCGGACCCAGTACTTC. It yields the protein CASSLGTSGVHRTQYF.

The sample holds a few counts of this clonotype. This chain connects TRBV13 to TRBJ2-5, with 13 bases fitting TRBD2. Germline values: CDR1 PRHDT, CDR2 FYEKMQ (reference sequence). The CDR3 consists of 17 residues. V lost 5 bases, J lost 2 bases, and 8 bases stayed unmatched. The CDR3 region is CASSPAGTSGDQETQYF. The CDR3 nucleotides are TGTGCCAGCAGCCCCGCCGGGACTAGCGGGGATCAAGAGACCCAGTACTTC. Using reference TRBV13 and TRBJ2-5 for the parts outside the CDR3, the full variable domain is AAGVIQSPRHLIKEKRETATLKCYPIPRHDTVYWYQQGPGQDPQFLISFYEKMQSDKGSIPDRFSAQQFSDYHSELNMSSLELGDSALYFCASSPAGTSGDQETQYFGPGTRLLVL.

The chain has TRBV14 and TRBJ2-5; tentatively, D is TRBD1 (6 bases). This CDR3 is 14 amino acids long. V was trimmed by 2 bases and J by 11 bases, leaving 18 bases between them. The germline gives CDR1 SGHDN, CDR2 FVKESK. Here the CDR3 reads CASSQIDRPQLQYF. CDR3 DNA sequence: TGTGCCAGCAGCCAAATTGACAGGCCCCAACTGCAGTACTTC.

This clonotype was detected a few times. J is TRBJ1-5 and V is TRBV9; 11 nucleotides agree with TRBD1. Germline V gene data show CDR1 as SGDLS and CDR2 as YYNGEE. This CDR3 contains 16 residues. J gave up 6 bases and V 2 bases, and 7 bases lay outside the gene matches. The CDR3 DNA sequence: TGTGCCAGCAGCGTCGACGGGACAGGGGGTAGTCAGCCCCAGCATTTT. It translates to CASSVDGTGGSQPQHF.

The V and J genes are TRBV10-3 and TRBJ2-1, with D possibly being TRBD1 or TRBD2 (6 bases each). Germline CDR1 ENHRY, CDR2 SYGVKD. The CDR3 covers 15 residues. V lost 3 bases, J lost 5 bases, and 14 bases lay in between. The CDR3 DNA reads as TGTGCCATCAGTGATGGGGGGCGCCACCACAATGAGCAGTTCTTC. This codes for CAISDGGRHHNEQFF.

This clonotype was counted between two and nine times. This chain links TRBV20-1 with TRBJ1-2; 8 positions match TRBD1. This CDR3 region has 19 residues. Trimming took 1 base from V and 0 from J; bases not matched to a gene: 16. The germline V gene has CDR1 DFQATT and CDR2 SNEGSKA (reference sequence). The CDR3, as DNA: TGCAGTGCTAGAGCGACGAGCATTGGGGACAGGTCTACTAACTATGGCTACACCTTC. Protein sequence: CSARATSIGDRSTNYGYTF.

This clonotype was detected once. This rearrangement joins TRBV14 to TRBJ1-4; D may be TRBD1 (6 bases). V was cut by 4 bases and J by 8 bases, with 14 bases left in between. Germline CDR1 and CDR2: SGHDN and FVKESK. The CDR3 has 14 residues. CDR3 loop: CASSRGVRGEKLFF. Written as DNA, the CDR3 is TGTGCCAGCAGCCGAGGGGTGAGGGGGGAAAAACTGTTTTTT.

The rearrangement links TRBV12-3 or TRBV12-4 to TRBJ2-3, with 8 positions matching TRBD2. V lost 5 bases, J lost 3 bases, and 10 bases stayed unmatched. The CDR3 contains 16 residues. The CDR3 sequence: CASSPLPGLGTDTQYF. As DNA, the CDR3 is TGTGCCAGCAGTCCCCTACCGGGACTAGGTACAGATACGCAGTATTTT.

The chain links TRBV6-2 or TRBV6-3 to TRBJ1-2; possible D gene TRBD1, 5 bases. V shed 2 bases and J shed 3 bases, with 16 bases lying between them. The CDR3 has 16 residues. CDR1 is MNHEY and CDR2 is SVGEGT in the germline V gene. The CDR3 region has the DNA TGTGCCAGCAGTTACGGTTTCGGGGGATCTTACTATGGCTACACCTTC. Translation: CASSYGFGGSYYGYTF.

The V and J genes are TRBV20-1 and TRBJ2-3, with unresolved D. In germline, CDR1 is DFQATT, CDR2 SNEGSKA (reference sequence). With 8 bases removed from V and 0 bases from J, the gap between germline ends came to 9 bases. The CDR3 loop spans 12 amino acids. The CDR3 sequence: CSTQASTDTQYF. CDR3 nucleotide sequence: TGCAGTACCCAGGCTAGCACAGATACGCAGTATTTT.

The sample holds a few counts of this clonotype. The gene calls are TRBV10-3 and TRBJ1-5; 7 nucleotides line up with TRBD1. The ends lost 5 bases at V and 9 bases at J; junction bases unmatched: 4. The germline V gene encodes CDR1 ENHRY and CDR2 SYGVKD. The CDR3 totals 12 residues. CDR3: CAISTTGAPQHF. In DNA form, the CDR3 reads TGTGCCATCAGTACAACAGGGGCGCCCCAGCATTTT.

This clonotype has only one observation. CDR3 residues: CASSFSLTGEDGEQFF. The DNA for the CDR3 is TGTGCCAGCAGCTTTTCCCTGACAGGCGAGGACGGTGAGCAGTTCTTC. This sequence joins TRBV7-9 and TRBJ2-1, with TRBD1 as a possible D gene (6 bases). This CDR3 is 16 amino acids long. V was clipped by 3 bases and J by 9 bases, with 21 bases between them. Germline V CDR1 and CDR2: SEHNR, FQNEAQ (reference sequence).

The rearrangement joins TRBV24-1 to TRBJ2-2; D unresolved. Between the trimmed V and J ends, which lost 5 bases and 2 bases, there was a span of 5 bases. Germline V gene sequence: CDR1 KGHDR, CDR2 SFDVKD. CDR3 length: 13 residues. CDR3 DNA sequence: TGTGCCACCAGTGGCGGAAACACCGGGGAGCTGTTTTTT. Translated, it gives CATSGGNTGELFF.

The CDR3 loop reads CASSLIGRGGEKLFF. CDR3 in DNA: TGTGCCAGCAGTTTAATCGGCAGGGGGGGGGAAAAACTGTTTTTT. The chain combines TRBV28 with TRBJ1-4; 7 bases map to TRBD1. In germline, CDR1 is MDHEN, CDR2 SYDVKM. The trim removed 2 bases at V and 8 bases at J, leaving 8 bases unmatched. The CDR3 consists of 15 residues.